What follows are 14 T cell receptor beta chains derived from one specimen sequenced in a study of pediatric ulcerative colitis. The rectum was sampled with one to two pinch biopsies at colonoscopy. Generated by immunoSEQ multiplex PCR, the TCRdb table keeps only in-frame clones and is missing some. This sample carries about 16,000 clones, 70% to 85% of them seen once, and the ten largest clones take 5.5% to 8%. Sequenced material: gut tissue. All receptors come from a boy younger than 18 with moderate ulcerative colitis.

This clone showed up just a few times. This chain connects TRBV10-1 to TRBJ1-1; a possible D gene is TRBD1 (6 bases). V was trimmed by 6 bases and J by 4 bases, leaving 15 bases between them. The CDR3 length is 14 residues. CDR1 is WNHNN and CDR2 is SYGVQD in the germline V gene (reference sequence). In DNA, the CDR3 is TGCGCCAGCAGCCGGGACACCACGACCACTGAAGCTTTCTTT. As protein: CASSRDTTTTEAFF.

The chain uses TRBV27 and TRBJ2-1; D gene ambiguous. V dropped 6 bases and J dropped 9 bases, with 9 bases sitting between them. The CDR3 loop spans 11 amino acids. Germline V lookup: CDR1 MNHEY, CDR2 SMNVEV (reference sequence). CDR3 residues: CASSSGFEQFF. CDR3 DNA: TGTGCCAGCAGCTCCGGGTTTGAGCAGTTCTTC.

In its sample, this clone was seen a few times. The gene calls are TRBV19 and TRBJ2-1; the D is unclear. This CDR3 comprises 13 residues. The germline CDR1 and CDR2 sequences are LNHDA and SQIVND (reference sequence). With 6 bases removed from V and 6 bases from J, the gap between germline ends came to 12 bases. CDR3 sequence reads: CASRGQVLNEQFF. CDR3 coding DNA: TGTGCCAGTAGAGGCCAGGTTCTCAATGAGCAGTTCTTC.

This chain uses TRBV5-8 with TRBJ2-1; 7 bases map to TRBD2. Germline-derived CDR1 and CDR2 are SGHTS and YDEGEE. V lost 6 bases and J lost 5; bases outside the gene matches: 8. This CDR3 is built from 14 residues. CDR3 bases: TGTGCCAGCATCCTGGGGCTAGCGGACAATGAGCAGTTCTTC. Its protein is CASILGLADNEQFF.

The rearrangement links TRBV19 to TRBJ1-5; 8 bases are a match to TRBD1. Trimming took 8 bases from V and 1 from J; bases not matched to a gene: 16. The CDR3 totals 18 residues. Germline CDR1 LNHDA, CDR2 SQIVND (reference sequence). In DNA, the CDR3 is TGTGCCAGTCCCCCAATCGCAGGGGGCGAGGGAAGCAATCAGCCCCAGCATTTT. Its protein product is CASPPIAGGEGSNQPQHF. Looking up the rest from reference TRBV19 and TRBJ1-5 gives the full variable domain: DGGITQSPKYLFRKEGQNVTLSCEQNLNHDAMYWYRQDPGQGLRLIYYSQIVNDFQKGDIAEGYSVSREKKESFPLTVTSAQKNPTAFYLCASPPIAGGEGSNQPQHFGDGTRLSIL.

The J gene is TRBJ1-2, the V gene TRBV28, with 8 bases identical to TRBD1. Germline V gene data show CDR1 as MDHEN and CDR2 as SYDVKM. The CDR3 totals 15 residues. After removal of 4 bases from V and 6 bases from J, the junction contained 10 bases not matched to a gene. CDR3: CASSSSPGTGDGYTF. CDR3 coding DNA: TGTGCCAGCAGTTCAAGCCCCGGGACAGGCGATGGCTACACCTTC.

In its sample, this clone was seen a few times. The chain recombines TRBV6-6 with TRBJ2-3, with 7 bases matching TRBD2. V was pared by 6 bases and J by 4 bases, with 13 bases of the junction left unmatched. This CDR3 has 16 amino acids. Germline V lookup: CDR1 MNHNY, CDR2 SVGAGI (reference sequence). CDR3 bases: TGTGCCAGCAGAACCGGACTAGAGATCGGGGCAGATACGCAGTATTTT. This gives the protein CASRTGLEIGADTQYF.

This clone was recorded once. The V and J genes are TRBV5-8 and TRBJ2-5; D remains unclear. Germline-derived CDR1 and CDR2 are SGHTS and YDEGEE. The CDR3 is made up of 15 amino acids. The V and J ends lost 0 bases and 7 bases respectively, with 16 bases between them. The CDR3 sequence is CASSLEAGHMVTQYF. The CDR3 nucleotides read TGTGCCAGCAGCTTGGAGGCAGGTCATATGGTGACCCAGTACTTC.

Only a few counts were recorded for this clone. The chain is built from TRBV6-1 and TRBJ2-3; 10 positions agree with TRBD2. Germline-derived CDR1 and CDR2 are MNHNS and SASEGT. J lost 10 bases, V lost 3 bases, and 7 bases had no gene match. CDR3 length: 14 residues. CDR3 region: CASSDSGGAMPQYF. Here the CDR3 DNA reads TGTGCCAGCAGTGACAGCGGGGGGGCGATGCCGCAGTATTTT.

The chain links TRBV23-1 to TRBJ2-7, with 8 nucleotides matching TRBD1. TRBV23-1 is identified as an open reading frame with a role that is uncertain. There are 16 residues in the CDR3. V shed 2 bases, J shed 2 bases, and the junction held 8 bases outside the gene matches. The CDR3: CASSQGPDRAPYEQYF. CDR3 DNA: TGCGCCAGCAGTCAAGGGCCGGACAGGGCCCCCTACGAGCAGTACTTC.

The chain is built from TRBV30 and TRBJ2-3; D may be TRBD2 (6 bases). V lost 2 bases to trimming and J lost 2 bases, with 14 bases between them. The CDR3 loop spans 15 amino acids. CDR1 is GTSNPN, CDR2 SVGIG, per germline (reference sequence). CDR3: CAWSPGTANTDTQYF. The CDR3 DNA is TGTGCCTGGAGTCCTGGGACTGCTAACACAGATACGCAGTATTTT. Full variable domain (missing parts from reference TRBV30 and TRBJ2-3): SQTIHQWPATLVQPVGSPLSLECTVEGTSNPNLYWYRQAAGRGLQLLFYSVGIGQISSEVPQNLSASRPQDRQFILSSKKLLLSDSGFYLCAWSPGTANTDTQYFGPGTRLTVL.

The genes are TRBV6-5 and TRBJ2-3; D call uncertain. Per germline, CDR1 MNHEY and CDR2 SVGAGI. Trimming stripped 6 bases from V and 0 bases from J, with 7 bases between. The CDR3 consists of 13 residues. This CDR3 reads CASRLDSTDTQYF. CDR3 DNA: TGTGCCAGCAGGCTGGACAGCACAGATACGCAGTATTTT.

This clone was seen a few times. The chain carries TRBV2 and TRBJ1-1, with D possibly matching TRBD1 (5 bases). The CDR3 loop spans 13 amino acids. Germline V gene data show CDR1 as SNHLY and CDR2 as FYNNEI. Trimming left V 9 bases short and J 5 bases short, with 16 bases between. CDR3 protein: CARVRGGGTEAFF. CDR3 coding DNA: TGTGCCAGGGTAAGGGGTGGAGGGACTGAAGCTTTCTTT.

The chain's CDR3 is CASIGTGSSYNSPLHF. CDR3 sequence (DNA): TGTGCCAGTATCGGCACAGGGAGCTCCTATAATTCACCCCTCCACTTT. This sequence joins TRBV19 and TRBJ1-6; TRBD1 is a possible D gene (6 bases). This CDR3 comprises 16 residues. Trimming pared 7 bases from V and 0 bases from J, leaving 13 bases between. CDR1 is LNHDA and CDR2 is SQIVND in the germline V gene (reference sequence).